The sequence of this T cell receptor beta chain was determined in a study of CD8+ T cells in alopecia areata. Study-level information: Disease severity was quantified as SALT score of affected scalp area.

The sequencing template was cDNA reverse transcribed from extracted RNA. TCRdb's copy holds only in-frame clones and misses some; the assay was immunoSEQ multiplex PCR. Found here are over 150,000 clones, about 60% of them singletons; the top ten hold less than 0.8%. Treatment reported: oral pan-JAK inhibitor, 5-10 mg twice daily. It was from alopecia areata patients that lesional scalp punch biopsies and peripheral blood were collected. Points from the study as a whole: Affected lesional scalp, above all in alopecia totalis/universalis, was more clonal than normal scalp.

As concerns this clone: The antigen is not known.

Sample: CD4+ T cells sorted from blood, taken at week 4, from a patient treated with tofacitinib. The sequence derives from a human donor with alopecia areata.

The CDR3 loop is CASLAGSSGANVLTF. In nucleotides, the CDR3 is TGTGCCAGTCTAGCGGGGAGCTCTGGGGCCAACGTCCTGACTTTC. The rearrangement joins TRBV6-6 to TRBJ2-6, with TRBD2 matching over 9 bases. Per the germline V gene, CDR1 is MNHNY and CDR2 is SVGAGI (reference sequence). Trimming cost V 9 bases and J 0 bases; bases outside gene matches: 3. The CDR3 is 15 residues long.